Reported below is one TCR beta chain. In the authors' workflow: The authors estimated nucleated cell counts from reference gene primer amplification. Clones were sequenced by immunoSEQ multiplex PCR, and TCRdb holds only the in-frame ones, with some missing. The DNA gave D and trimming, while V, J and clone size come from that table. The table has 90,000 to 150,000 clones, about 85% seen once. Looked up from germline, CDR1 is SGHTA and CDR2 is FQGTGA. V was pared by 7 bases and J by 3 bases, with 8 bases of the junction left unmatched. The CDR3 runs to 14 residues. These data originate in a study of blood T cell repertoires in COVID-19.

The source material was peripheral blood. This sequence joins TRBV7-3 and TRBJ1-1; 7 bases line up with TRBD1. The clonotype comes from a man older than 75 with acute or convalescent COVID-19. The CDR3 DNA reads as TGTGCCAGCATTTCAATAGGGGGCTACACTGAAGCTTTCTTT. It translates to CASISIGGYTEAFF.